Reported below is one T cell receptor (beta chain). This entry is derived from a study of shared clonotypes between healthy human individuals. V lost 3 bases and J lost 3; bases outside the gene matches: 8. From germline, CDR1 is MNHEY and CDR2 SVGAGI. The CDR3 has 15 residues. TCRdb keeps only in-frame clones here, not all; method: immunoSEQ multiplex PCR. The repertoire consists of roughly 2.4 million clones, with approximately 95% occurring once and the leading ten covering roughly 0.13%. The genes are TRBV6-5 and TRBJ2-7; 7 positions agree with TRBD1. This TCR came from a man aged 18 to 30 in good health. The sequencing sample was made of naive CD4+ T cells sorted from blood. Sample subset: CD45RA+ positively selected. CDR3 DNA: TGTGCCAGCAGTTATGGGGCCGGGACAGTCTACGAGCAGTACTTC. This sequence encodes CASSYGAGTVYEQYF.